The rows below give T cell receptor beta chains drawn from one sample of a study of naive and memory T cell subsets. TCRdb reanalysed the 5' RACE reads using MiXCR and keeps one entry per CDR3 protein. The data hold 55,000 to 70,000 distinct CDR3 sequences, with 7% to 8.5% observed a single time. These receptor sequences come from a male donor in good health. The CDR3 runs from the conserved cysteine through the conserved F or W. Fields, in order: J gene, V gene, clone size, CDR3 length, D gene, CDR3 protein, CDR3 DNA. D genes are given only for firm matches. Rows may omit the clone size; those that give it use once, few, many or a size class.

J: TRBJ1-5; V: TRBV20-1; size: few; length: 15; D: .; CDR3: CSARETDRYNQPQHF; DNA: TGCAGTGCTAGAGAGACAGACAGATACAATCAGCCCCAGCATTTT
J: TRBJ1-3; V: TRBV18; size: .; length: 13; D: .; CDR3: CASSPDRSNTIYF; DNA: TGTGCCAGCTCCCCTGACAGGTCAAACACCATATATTTT
J: TRBJ2-7; V: TRBV4-2; size: few; length: 17; D: .; CDR3: CASSQAPTTRDPYEQYF; DNA: TGTGCCAGCAGCCAAGCCCCTACGACCCGTGACCCCTACGAGCAGTACTTC
J: TRBJ2-7; V: TRBV11-2; size: .; length: 15; D: TRBD1; CDR3: CASSSGTGGPYEQYF; DNA: TGTGCCAGCAGCTCGGGGACAGGGGGTCCCTACGAGCAGTACTTC
J: TRBJ2-1; V: TRBV20-1; size: few; length: 15; D: .; CDR3: CSAREAGSSYNEQFF; DNA: TGCAGTGCTAGAGAGGCAGGGAGCTCCTACAATGAGCAGTTCTTC
J: TRBJ1-5; V: TRBV12-3/TRBV12-4; size: .; length: 14; D: TRBD1; CDR3: CASRTGGRDQPQHF; DNA: TGTGCCAGCAGGACAGGGGGCCGGGATCAGCCCCAGCATTTT
J: TRBJ1-2; V: TRBV10-3; size: .; length: 14; D: .; CDR3: CAISESEVAGGYTF; DNA: TGTGCCATCAGTGAGTCGGAGGTTGCGGGTGGCTACACCTTC
J: TRBJ1-2; V: TRBV7-9; size: many; length: 15; D: .; CDR3: CASSLGEIPNYGYTF; DNA: TGTGCCAGCAGCTTAGGGGAAATCCCAAACTATGGCTACACCTTC
J: TRBJ1-1; V: TRBV19; size: few; length: 15; D: .; CDR3: CASRLFGEGGTEAFF; DNA: TGTGCCAGTAGACTATTCGGTGAAGGGGGCACTGAAGCTTTCTTT
J: TRBJ1-1; V: TRBV27; size: few; length: 15; D: .; CDR3: CASSSPSGGNTEAFF; DNA: TGTGCCAGCAGTTCCCCCTCTGGGGGAAACACTGAAGCTTTCTTT
J: TRBJ2-7; V: TRBV12-3/TRBV12-4; size: few; length: 20; D: TRBD1; CDR3: CASSLPGGTGPSLGSYEQYF; DNA: TGTGCCAGCAGTTTACCCGGGGGGACAGGGCCCTCCTTGGGGTCCTACGAGCAGTACTTC
J: TRBJ1-1; V: TRBV10-2; size: few; length: 16; D: TRBD1; CDR3: CASRERGTGSTTEAFF; DNA: TGCGCCAGCAGGGAGCGGGGGACAGGGTCTACCACTGAAGCTTTCTTT
J: TRBJ2-3; V: TRBV6-1; size: many; length: 15; D: TRBD2; CDR3: CASSDLAGSTDTQYF; DNA: TGTGCCAGCAGTGACTTAGCGGGATCGACAGATACGCAGTATTTT
J: TRBJ2-3; V: TRBV12-3/TRBV12-4; size: .; length: 13; D: .; CDR3: CASSLASTDTQYF; DNA: TGTGCCAGCAGTTTAGCCAGCACAGATACGCAGTATTTT
J: TRBJ2-1; V: TRBV5-1; size: many; length: 15; D: TRBD1; CDR3: CASSPEDRVFNEQFF; DNA: TGCGCCAGCAGCCCGGAGGACAGGGTTTTTAATGAGCAGTTCTTC
J: TRBJ1-5; V: TRBV5-1; size: many; length: 15; D: .; CDR3: CASSLGQTSNQPQHF; DNA: TGCGCCAGCAGCTTGGGCCAGACGAGCAATCAGCCCCAGCATTTT
J: TRBJ2-6; V: TRBV20-1; size: .; length: 15; D: TRBD1; CDR3: CSARGTGSGANVLTF; DNA: TGCAGTGCTAGGGGGACAGGGTCTGGGGCCAACGTCCTGACTTTC
J: TRBJ2-3; V: TRBV5-8; size: few; length: 16; D: TRBD1; CDR3: CASSPLGTGRADTQYF; DNA: TGTGCCAGCAGTCCTCTAGGGACAGGGAGGGCAGATACGCAGTATTTT
J: TRBJ1-2; V: TRBV6-5; size: .; length: 15; D: .; CDR3: CASSPLGGTYYGYTF; DNA: TGTGCCAGCAGTCCCCTAGGGGGAACCTACTATGGCTACACCTTC
J: TRBJ1-1; V: TRBV29-1; size: .; length: 14; D: TRBD1; CDR3: CSVLTGRLNTEAFF; DNA: TGCAGCGTTCTGACAGGGAGGCTGAACACTGAAGCTTTCTTT
J: TRBJ2-5; V: TRBV9; size: many; length: 15; D: .; CDR3: CASTLAQDHEETQYF; DNA: TGTGCCAGCACCTTAGCTCAGGACCATGAAGAGACCCAGTACTTC
J: TRBJ2-1; V: TRBV13; size: .; length: 18; D: TRBD2; CDR3: CASSFRLAGLGVYNEQFF; DNA: TGTGCCAGCAGCTTCCGACTAGCGGGCCTGGGGGTTTACAATGAGCAGTTCTTC
J: TRBJ1-1; V: TRBV5-5; size: few; length: 17; D: TRBD1; CDR3: CASSIVPGQGMNTEAFF; DNA: TGTGCCAGCAGCATCGTCCCGGGACAGGGGATGAACACTGAAGCTTTCTTT
J: TRBJ2-5; V: TRBV11-2; size: .; length: 13; D: .; CDR3: CASSLRQGETQYF; DNA: TGTGCCAGCAGCTTACGGCAGGGAGAGACCCAGTACTTC
J: TRBJ2-1; V: TRBV29-1; size: .; length: 15; D: .; CDR3: CSVPRGQSSYNEQFF; DNA: TGCAGCGTACCCCGGGGCCAGAGCTCCTACAATGAGCAGTTCTTC
J: TRBJ1-1; V: TRBV3-1; size: many; length: 12; D: .; CDR3: CASSHGGPEAFF; DNA: TGTGCCAGCAGCCATGGAGGGCCTGAAGCTTTCTTT
J: TRBJ2-1; V: TRBV14; size: few; length: 16; D: TRBD1; CDR3: CASSPTGGGRGNEQFF; DNA: TGTGCCAGCAGCCCCACAGGGGGCGGAAGGGGCAATGAGCAGTTCTTC
J: TRBJ1-5; V: TRBV3-1; size: many; length: 14; D: .; CDR3: CASSPGASNQPQHF; DNA: TGTGCCAGCAGCCCGGGGGCTAGCAATCAGCCCCAGCATTTT
J: TRBJ2-1; V: TRBV11-2; size: many; length: 16; D: TRBD2; CDR3: CASSLGGGAPYNEQFF; DNA: TGTGCCAGCAGCTTAGGCGGGGGGGCCCCTTACAATGAGCAGTTCTTC
J: TRBJ2-5; V: TRBV9; size: few; length: 14; D: .; CDR3: CASSAGGTQETQYF; DNA: TGTGCCAGCAGCGCCGGTGGCACCCAAGAGACCCAGTACTTC
J: TRBJ2-1; V: TRBV12-3/TRBV12-4; size: many; length: 13; D: TRBD1; CDR3: CASNPNFGTGVIF; DNA: TGTGCCAGCAACCCAAATTTTGGGACAGGGGTGATCTTC
J: TRBJ2-1; V: TRBV2; size: many; length: 14; D: .; CDR3: CATAVFVSGNEQFF; DNA: TGTGCCACTGCCGTTTTTGTTTCGGGCAATGAGCAGTTCTTC
J: TRBJ2-6; V: TRBV4-2; size: many; length: 16; D: .; CDR3: CASSQDFSSGANVLTF; DNA: TGTGCCAGCAGCCAAGATTTTAGCTCTGGGGCCAACGTCCTGACTTTC
J: TRBJ1-2; V: TRBV5-1; size: many; length: 15; D: TRBD1; CDR3: CASRDRDRANYGYTF; DNA: TGCGCCAGCAGGGACAGGGATCGGGCTAACTATGGCTACACCTTC
J: TRBJ2-1; V: TRBV7-2; size: .; length: 17; D: .; CDR3: CASSPRGGGSSYNEQFF; DNA: TGTGCCAGCAGCCCCCGAGGTGGCGGTAGCTCCTACAATGAGCAGTTCTTC
J: TRBJ1-5; V: TRBV11-2; size: many; length: 14; D: TRBD1; CDR3: CASSPGQGLQPQHF; DNA: TGTGCCAGCAGCCCGGGACAGGGGTTGCAGCCCCAGCATTTT
J: TRBJ2-3; V: TRBV7-8; size: medium-sized; length: 18; D: TRBD2; CDR3: CASNTRHRTSGGADTQYF; DNA: TGTGCCAGCAACACGCGTCATAGGACTAGCGGGGGGGCAGATACGCAGTATTTT
J: TRBJ2-1; V: TRBV27; size: .; length: 14; D: .; CDR3: CASNPASSYNEQFF; DNA: TGTGCCAGCAACCCGGCTAGCTCCTACAATGAGCAGTTCTTC
J: TRBJ2-1; V: TRBV2; size: many; length: 15; D: .; CDR3: CASSEGIAPYNEQFF; DNA: TGTGCCAGCAGTGAGGGGATAGCGCCCTACAATGAGCAGTTCTTC
J: TRBJ2-7; V: TRBV10-1; size: few; length: 15; D: TRBD2; CDR3: CASSEAASGRYEQYF; DNA: TGCGCCAGCAGTGAGGCGGCTAGCGGAAGGTACGAGCAGTACTTC
J: TRBJ1-1; V: TRBV5-1; size: few; length: 13; D: .; CDR3: CASSRDGPTEAFF; DNA: TGCGCCAGCAGCAGGGACGGCCCTACTGAAGCTTTCTTT
J: TRBJ1-1; V: TRBV6-1; size: few; length: 14; D: .; CDR3: CASRSPNGNTEAFF; DNA: TGTGCCAGCAGGTCTCCCAATGGGAACACTGAAGCTTTCTTT
J: TRBJ2-3; V: TRBV7-9; size: many; length: 16; D: .; CDR3: CASSPFWGANRDTQYF; DNA: TGTGCCAGCAGCCCGTTCTGGGGGGCAAACAGAGATACGCAGTATTTT
J: TRBJ2-1; V: TRBV5-1; size: few; length: 15; D: .; CDR3: CASSQTIPSYNEQFF; DNA: TGCGCCAGCAGCCAGACAATCCCCTCCTACAATGAGCAGTTCTTC
J: TRBJ2-5; V: TRBV21-1; size: many; length: 20; D: .; CDR3: CASSKAGGAGTSGRASSQYF; DNA: TGTGCCAGCAGCAAAGCGGGGGGAGCCGGGACTAGCGGGAGGGCGTCGTCCCAGTACTTC
J: TRBJ1-5; V: TRBV19; size: few; length: 14; D: .; CDR3: CASSRGYSNQPQHF; DNA: TGTGCCAGTAGTAGGGGGTATAGCAATCAGCCCCAGCATTTT
J: TRBJ1-5; V: TRBV20-1; size: few; length: 20; D: TRBD1; CDR3: CSARDYSGPGTGHSNQPQHF; DNA: TGCAGTGCTAGAGATTATAGCGGCCCTGGGACAGGGCATAGCAATCAGCCCCAGCATTTT
J: TRBJ2-7; V: TRBV11-2; size: many; length: 14; D: .; CDR3: CATEGTPRAYEQYF; DNA: TGTGCCACCGAGGGCACTCCTAGAGCCTACGAGCAGTACTTC
J: TRBJ1-2; V: TRBV3-1; size: many; length: 15; D: TRBD1; CDR3: CASSQADRDGYGYTF; DNA: TGTGCCAGCAGCCAAGCGGACAGGGACGGCTATGGCTACACCTTC